What follows is one TCR beta chain and its context. Its antigen is unknown. TCRdb ran MiXCR on the RT-PCR reads and lists one entry per CDR3 protein. The data hold some 850,000 distinct CDR3 sequences, with less than 20% observed a single time. The data were taken from a study of response to subunit inactivated influenza vaccine. There are 13 residues in the CDR3. Trimming removed 2 bases from V and 7 bases from J, with 10 bases in between. Germline V gene sequence: CDR1 SGHRS, CDR2 YFSETQ. Study observations and caveats: Few new T cells, the authors suggested, are recruited by each seasonal influenza vaccination.

Specimen: PBMCs from blood, collected about 5 days after vaccination. V is TRBV5-1 and J is TRBJ2-1; TRBD2 might be the D (5 bases). The receptor's source is a man aged 45-65 years who received an inactivated influenza vaccine. The CDR3 reads CASSFVARNEQFF. The CDR3 DNA sequence: TGCGCCAGCAGCTTTGTAGCGCGTAATGAGCAGTTCTTC.